These T cell receptor beta chains were read from a single sample in a study of human T cells and chemical hapten exposure. Using its own MiXCR run on the RACE reads, TCRdb lists one record per CDR3 protein. Of around 300,000 distinct CDR3 sequences in the sample, over 7.5% are singletons; the top ten hold 1.2%. The sample consisted of whole blood, taken in connection with sensitization to the hapten diphenylcyclopropenone (DPC). The receptors here all came from a young man with alopecia areata. Some clones in this sample may be carry-over from other donors' samples. Each CDR3 is given with its conserved first and last residue. D genes are given only for firm matches. Part of the rows lack a size; the others show once, few, many or a class for expanded clones.

>NA|TRBJ1-1|TRBV5-1|NA
TGCGCCAGCAGCTGGTCCCCAGACAGGAGTACTGAAGCTTTCTTT
CASSWSPDRSTEAFF
>NA|TRBJ1-5|TRBV7-8|NA
TGTGCCAGCAGCTTAGTTTATGGAGACAGAAATCAGCCCCAGCATTTT
CASSLVYGDRNQPQHF
>NA|TRBJ1-6|TRBV28|few
TGTGCCAGCAGTTTATCCCAGGACGGTCAGAATTCACCCCTCCACTTT
CASSLSQDGQNSPLHF
>NA|TRBJ1-4|TRBV7-3|NA
TGTGCCAGCAGCAGAACGGGACGTTCTAATGAAAAACTGTTTTTT
CASSRTGRSNEKLFF
>TRBD1|TRBJ1-6|TRBV5-1|NA
TGCGCCAGCAGCTTGGTAGGACAGGGACATCGGTCACCCCTCCACTTT
CASSLVGQGHRSPLHF
>NA|TRBJ2-1|TRBV10-2|NA
TGCGCCAGCAGCGAAGGCGGGACAGCTGACTACAATGAGCAGTTCTTC
CASSEGGTADYNEQFF
>TRBD2|TRBJ2-5|TRBV6-2/TRBV6-3|NA
TGTGCCAGCAGAGCCGGGACTAGTGAAGAGACCCAGTACTTC
CASRAGTSEETQYF
>NA|TRBJ2-7|TRBV4-1|few
TGCGCCAGCAGCCAAGTACAGGGTTTTTTCTACGAGCAGTACTTC
CASSQVQGFFYEQYF
>TRBD1|TRBJ2-7|TRBV9|many
TGTGCCAGCAGCGTAGCGGGACAGTCCTACGAGCAGTACTTC
CASSVAGQSYEQYF
>TRBD1|TRBJ1-6|TRBV20-1|many
TGCAGTGCTAGAACACCGCCCACAACTCAGGGGGCCGAACGTAATTCACCCCTCCACTTT
CSARTPPTTQGAERNSPLHF
>NA|TRBJ1-6|TRBV20-1|NA
TGCAGTGCTAGGGTGGGGGGCTTGAATAATTCACCCCTCCACTTT
CSARVGGLNNSPLHF
>NA|TRBJ2-1|TRBV25-1|many
TGTGCCAGCAGCCCTACAGGGACGGCCTACAATGAGCAGTTCTTC
CASSPTGTAYNEQFF
>TRBD1|TRBJ1-1|TRBV12-3/TRBV12-4|NA
TGTGCCAGCAGTTTAGAAGGGACAGGGGGCGGGACTGAAGCTTTCTTT
CASSLEGTGGGTEAFF
>TRBD1|TRBJ1-2|TRBV6-6|many
TGTGCCAGCAGTCCGGGACAGGGGCCCTATGGCTACACCTTC
CASSPGQGPYGYTF
>NA|TRBJ2-1|TRBV11-1|NA
TGTGCCAGCAGCTTCAGGGCAGGGACCTACAATGAGCAGTTCTTC
CASSFRAGTYNEQFF
>NA|TRBJ1-4|TRBV28|many
TGTGCCAGCAGTTCCGCAGGGACACGGCAGGCTGAAAAACTGTTTTTT
CASSSAGTRQAEKLFF
>TRBD1|TRBJ1-5|TRBV9|few
TGTGCCAGCTCACAGGGGGCGAGCAATCAGCCCCAGCATTTT
CASSQGASNQPQHF
>NA|TRBJ2-5|TRBV6-2/TRBV6-3|few
TGTGCCAGCAGTTGGGTTTTCGAGACCCAGTACTTC
CASSWVFETQYF
>TRBD1|TRBJ2-1|TRBV12-5|NA
TGTGGTAGCCGGGACAGCTCCTACAATGAGCAGTTCTTC
CGSRDSSYNEQFF
>NA|TRBJ1-1|TRBV7-2|NA
TGTGCCAGCAGCTTTCAGGGTTTAGGCACTGAAGCTTTCTTT
CASSFQGLGTEAFF
>NA|TRBJ1-1|TRBV10-3|few
TGTGCCATCACCCCAGGGAGGGGGGGTTCTGAAGCTTTCTTT
CAITPGRGGSEAFF
>TRBD1|TRBJ1-2|TRBV7-9|few
TGTGCCAGCACCCCTCAGCTGGGACAGGGGGACGTTCACTATGGCTACACCTTC
CASTPQLGQGDVHYGYTF